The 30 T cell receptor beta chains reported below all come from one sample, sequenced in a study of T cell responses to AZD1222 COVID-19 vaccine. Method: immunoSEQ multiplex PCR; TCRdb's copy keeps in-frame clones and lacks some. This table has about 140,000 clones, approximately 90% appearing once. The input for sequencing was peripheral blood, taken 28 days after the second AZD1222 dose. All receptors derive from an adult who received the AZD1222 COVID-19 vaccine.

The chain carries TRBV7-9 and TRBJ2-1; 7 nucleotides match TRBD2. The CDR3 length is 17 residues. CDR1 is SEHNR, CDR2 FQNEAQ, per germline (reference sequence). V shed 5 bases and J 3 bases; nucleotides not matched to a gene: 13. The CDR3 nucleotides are TGTGCCAGCAGCCCCTCCACACGGCGGGACTACTACAATGAGCAGTTCTTC. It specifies CASSPSTRRDYYNEQFF.

CDR3: CASSEGGRSGANVLTF. The CDR3 region has the DNA TGTGCCAGCAGTGAAGGGGGCAGGAGCGGGGCCAACGTCCTGACTTTC. The chain recombines TRBV2 with TRBJ2-6; tentatively, D is TRBD1 (5 bases). Looked up from germline, CDR1 is SNHLY and CDR2 is FYNNEI. V was pared by 1 base and J by 4 bases, with 11 bases between. The CDR3 contains 16 residues.

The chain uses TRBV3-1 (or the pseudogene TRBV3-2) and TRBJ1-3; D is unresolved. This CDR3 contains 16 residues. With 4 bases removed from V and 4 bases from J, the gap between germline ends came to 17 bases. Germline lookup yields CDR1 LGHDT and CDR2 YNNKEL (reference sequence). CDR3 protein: CASSLSGLTYGNTIYF. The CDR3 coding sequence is TGTGCCAGCAGCCTATCAGGACTGACCTACGGAAACACCATATATTTT.

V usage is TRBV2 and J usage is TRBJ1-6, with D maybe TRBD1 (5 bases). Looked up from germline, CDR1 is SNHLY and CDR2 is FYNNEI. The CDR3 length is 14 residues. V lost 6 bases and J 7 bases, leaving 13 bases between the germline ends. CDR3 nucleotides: TGTGCCAGCAGGCCGACAGACGGGAATTCACCCCTCCACTTT. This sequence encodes CASRPTDGNSPLHF.

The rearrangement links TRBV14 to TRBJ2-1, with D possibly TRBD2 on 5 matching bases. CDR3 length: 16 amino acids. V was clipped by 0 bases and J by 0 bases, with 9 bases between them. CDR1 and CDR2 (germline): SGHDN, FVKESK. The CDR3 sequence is CASSQDRGGSYNEQFF. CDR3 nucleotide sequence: TGTGCCAGCAGCCAAGATCGAGGAGGCTCCTACAATGAGCAGTTCTTC.

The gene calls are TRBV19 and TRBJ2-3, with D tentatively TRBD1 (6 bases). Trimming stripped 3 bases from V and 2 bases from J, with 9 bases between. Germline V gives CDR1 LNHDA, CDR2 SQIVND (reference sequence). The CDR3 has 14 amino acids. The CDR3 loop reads CASSIRQATDTQYF. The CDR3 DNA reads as TGTGCCAGTAGTATTCGACAGGCCACAGATACGCAGTATTTT.

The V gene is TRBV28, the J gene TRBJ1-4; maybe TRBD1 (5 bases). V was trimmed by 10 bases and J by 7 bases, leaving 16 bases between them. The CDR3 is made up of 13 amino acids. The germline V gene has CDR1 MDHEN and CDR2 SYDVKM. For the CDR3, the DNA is TGTGCCATCAGCGACAGCCGTTCTGAAAAACTGTTTTTT. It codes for CAISDSRSEKLFF.

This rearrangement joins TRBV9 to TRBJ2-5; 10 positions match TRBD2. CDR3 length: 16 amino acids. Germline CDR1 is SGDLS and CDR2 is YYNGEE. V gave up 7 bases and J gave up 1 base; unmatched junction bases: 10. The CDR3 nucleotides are TGTGCCAGCGGCCAGCGGGGGGGCTCGAGCCAAGAGACCCAGTACTTC. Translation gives CASGQRGGSSQETQYF.

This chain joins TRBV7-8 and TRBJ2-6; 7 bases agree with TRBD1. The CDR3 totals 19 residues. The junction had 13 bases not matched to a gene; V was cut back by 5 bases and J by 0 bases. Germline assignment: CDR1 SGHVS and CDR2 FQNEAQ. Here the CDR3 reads CASSLRQGLATSGANVLTF. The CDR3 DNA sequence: TGTGCCAGCAGCCTACGACAGGGTTTAGCAACCTCTGGGGCCAACGTCCTGACTTTC.

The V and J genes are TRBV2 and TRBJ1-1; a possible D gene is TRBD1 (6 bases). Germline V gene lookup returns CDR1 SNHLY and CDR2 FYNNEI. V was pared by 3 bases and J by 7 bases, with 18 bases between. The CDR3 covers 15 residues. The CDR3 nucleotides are TGTGCCAGCAGTGATTTGGGGGCCCTTAGTAGTGAAGCTTTCTTT. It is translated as CASSDLGALSSEAFF.

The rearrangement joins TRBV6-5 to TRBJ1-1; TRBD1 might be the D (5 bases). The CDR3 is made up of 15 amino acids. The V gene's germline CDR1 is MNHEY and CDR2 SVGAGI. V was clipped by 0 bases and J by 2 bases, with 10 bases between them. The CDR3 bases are TGTGCCAGCAGTTACTCTGGGGGAGAAAACACTGAAGCTTTCTTT. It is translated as CASSYSGGENTEAFF.

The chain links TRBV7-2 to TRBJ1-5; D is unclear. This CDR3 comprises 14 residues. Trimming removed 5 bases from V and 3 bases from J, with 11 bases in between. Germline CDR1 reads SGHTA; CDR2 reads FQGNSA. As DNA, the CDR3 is TGTGCCAGCAGCCCCACAGATGACAATCAGCCCCAGCATTTT. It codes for CASSPTDDNQPQHF.

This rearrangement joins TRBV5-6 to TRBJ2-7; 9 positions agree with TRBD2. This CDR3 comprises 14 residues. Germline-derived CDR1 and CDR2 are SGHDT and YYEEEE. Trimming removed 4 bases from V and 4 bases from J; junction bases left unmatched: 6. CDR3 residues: CASSQPGLAYEQYF. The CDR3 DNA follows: TGTGCCAGCAGCCAGCCGGGACTAGCTTACGAGCAGTACTTC.

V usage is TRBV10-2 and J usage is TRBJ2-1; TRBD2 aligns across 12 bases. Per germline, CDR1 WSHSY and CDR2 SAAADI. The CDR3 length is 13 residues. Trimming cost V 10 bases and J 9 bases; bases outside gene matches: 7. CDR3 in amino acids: CATRLAGVGEQFF. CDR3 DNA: TGCGCCACCCGACTAGCGGGAGTTGGTGAGCAGTTCTTC.

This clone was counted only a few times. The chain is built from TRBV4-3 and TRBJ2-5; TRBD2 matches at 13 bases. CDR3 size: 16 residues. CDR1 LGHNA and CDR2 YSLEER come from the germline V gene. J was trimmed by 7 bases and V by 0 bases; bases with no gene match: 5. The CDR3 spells CASSQDQLAGGRTQYF. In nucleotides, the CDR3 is TGCGCCAGCAGCCAAGATCAACTAGCGGGGGGGCGGACCCAGTACTTC.

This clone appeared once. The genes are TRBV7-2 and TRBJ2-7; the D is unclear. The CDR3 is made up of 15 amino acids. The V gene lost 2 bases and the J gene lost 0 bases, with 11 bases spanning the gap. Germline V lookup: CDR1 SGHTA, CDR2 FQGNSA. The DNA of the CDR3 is TGTGCCAGCAGCTTAAACCGGGCCACCTCCTACGAGCAGTACTTC. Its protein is CASSLNRATSYEQYF.

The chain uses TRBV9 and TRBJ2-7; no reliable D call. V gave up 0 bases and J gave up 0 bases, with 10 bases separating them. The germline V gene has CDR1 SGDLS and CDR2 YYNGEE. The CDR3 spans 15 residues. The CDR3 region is CASSVGPSSSYEQYF. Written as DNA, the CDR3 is TGTGCCAGCAGCGTAGGCCCTTCAAGCTCCTACGAGCAGTACTTC.

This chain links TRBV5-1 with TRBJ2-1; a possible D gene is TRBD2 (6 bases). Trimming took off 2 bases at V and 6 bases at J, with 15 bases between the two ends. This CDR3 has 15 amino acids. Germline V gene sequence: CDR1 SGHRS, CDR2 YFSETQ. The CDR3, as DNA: TGCGCCAGCAGCTTCACTAGCCACGGGTCCAATGAGCAGTTCTTC. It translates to CASSFTSHGSNEQFF. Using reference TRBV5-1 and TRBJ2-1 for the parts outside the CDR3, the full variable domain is KAGVTQTPRYLIKTRGQQVTLSCSPISGHRSVSWYQQTPGQGLQFLFEYFSETQRNKGNFPGRFSGRQFSNSRSEMNVSTLELGDSALYLCASSFTSHGSNEQFFGPGTRLTVL.

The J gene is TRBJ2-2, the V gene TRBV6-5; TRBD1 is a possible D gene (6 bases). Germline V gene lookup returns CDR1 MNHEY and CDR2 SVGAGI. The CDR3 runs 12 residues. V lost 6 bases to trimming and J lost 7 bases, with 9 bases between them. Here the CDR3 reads CASSRRGGELFF. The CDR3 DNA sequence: TGTGCCAGCAGCCGCAGGGGCGGGGAGCTGTTTTTT.

The DNA of the CDR3 is TGCGCCAGCAGCTTGTGGGCAGGGGAGAACACCGGGGAGCTGTTTTTT. It yields the protein CASSLWAGENTGELFF. The rearrangement links TRBV5-1 to TRBJ2-2; D possibly corresponds to TRBD1 (6 bases). Germline CDR1 reads SGHRS; CDR2 reads YFSETQ. V was shortened by 1 base and J by 1 base, with 11 bases between the two germline ends. CDR3 size: 16 residues.

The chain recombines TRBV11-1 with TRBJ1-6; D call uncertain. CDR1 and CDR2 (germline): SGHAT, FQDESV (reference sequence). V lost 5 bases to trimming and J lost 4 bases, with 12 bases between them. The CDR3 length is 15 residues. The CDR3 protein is CASSPGRSYNSPLHF. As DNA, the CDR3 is TGTGCCAGCAGCCCGGGAAGATCATATAATTCACCCCTCCACTTT.

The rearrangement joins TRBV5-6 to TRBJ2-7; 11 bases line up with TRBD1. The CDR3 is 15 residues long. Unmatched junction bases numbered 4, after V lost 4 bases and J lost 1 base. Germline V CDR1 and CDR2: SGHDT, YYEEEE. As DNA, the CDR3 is TGTGCCAGCAGCCCCGGACAGGGGGCTTCCTACGAGCAGTACTTC. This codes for CASSPGQGASYEQYF.

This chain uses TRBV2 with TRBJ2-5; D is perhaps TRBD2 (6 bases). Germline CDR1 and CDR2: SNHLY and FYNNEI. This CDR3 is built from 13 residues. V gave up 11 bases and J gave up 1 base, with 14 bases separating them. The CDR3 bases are TGTGCCGGCGGGGAGCCGTTCCAAGAGACCCAGTACTTC. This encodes CAGGEPFQETQYF.

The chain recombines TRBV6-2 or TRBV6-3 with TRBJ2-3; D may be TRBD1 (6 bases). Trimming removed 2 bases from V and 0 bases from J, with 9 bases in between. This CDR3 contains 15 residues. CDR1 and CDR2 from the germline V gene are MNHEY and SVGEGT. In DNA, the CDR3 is TGTGCCAGCAGTTACAACAGGGCTAGCACAGATACGCAGTATTTT. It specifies CASSYNRASTDTQYF.

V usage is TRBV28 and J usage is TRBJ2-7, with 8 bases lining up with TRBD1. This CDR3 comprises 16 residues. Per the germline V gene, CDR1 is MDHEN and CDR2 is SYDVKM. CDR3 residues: CASLGSGLRGGTGQYF. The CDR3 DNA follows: TGTGCAAGTTTAGGGTCTGGGCTCAGGGGCGGGACAGGGCAGTACTTC. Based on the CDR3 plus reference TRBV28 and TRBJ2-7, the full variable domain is DVKVTQSSRYLVKRTGEKVFLECVQDMDHENMFWYRQDPGLGLRLIYFSYDVKMKEKGDIPEGYSVSREKKERFSLILESASTNQTSMYLCASLGSGLRGGTGQYFGPGTRLTVT.

This CDR3 is CASSQGVSYEQYF. For the CDR3, the DNA is TGTGCCAGCAGCCAAGGAGTGTCCTACGAGCAGTACTTC. This chain connects TRBV3-1 (or the pseudogene TRBV3-2) to TRBJ2-7; D call uncertain. V lost 1 base and J 1 base, leaving 5 bases between the germline ends. CDR1 is LGHDT and CDR2 is YNNKEL in the germline V gene (reference sequence). The CDR3 consists of 13 residues.

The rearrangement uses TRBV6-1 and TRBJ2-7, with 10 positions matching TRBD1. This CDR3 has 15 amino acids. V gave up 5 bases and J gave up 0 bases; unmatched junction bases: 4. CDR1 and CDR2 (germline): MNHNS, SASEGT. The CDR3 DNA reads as TGTGCCAGCAGTCCGACAGGGGGCGACTCCTACGAGCAGTACTTC. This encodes CASSPTGGDSYEQYF.

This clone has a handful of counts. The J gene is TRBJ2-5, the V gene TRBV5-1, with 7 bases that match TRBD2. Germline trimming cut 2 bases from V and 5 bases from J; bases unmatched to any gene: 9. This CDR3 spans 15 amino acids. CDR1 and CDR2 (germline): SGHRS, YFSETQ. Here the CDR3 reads CASSFGAGVGETQYF. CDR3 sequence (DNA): TGCGCCAGCAGCTTTGGGGCGGGAGTAGGTGAGACCCAGTACTTC.

CDR3 in amino acids: CASSSHPTDTQYF. The CDR3 DNA reads as TGTGCCAGCTCGTCGCACCCCACAGATACGCAGTATTTT. The J gene is TRBJ2-3, the V gene TRBV18; no clear D. The V gene lost 6 bases and the J gene lost 2 bases, with 9 bases spanning the gap. This CDR3 spans 13 amino acids. Germline loops: CDR1 KGHSH, CDR2 LQKENI.

CDR3 loop: CASSLSTSLDSRYEQYF. Written as DNA, the CDR3 is TGCGCCAGCAGCTTGTCTACCTCCTTGGACAGCCGCTACGAGCAGTACTTC. This sequence joins TRBV5-1 and TRBJ2-7; possible D gene TRBD1, 6 bases. V was cut by 1 base and J by 3 bases, with 20 bases left in between. CDR1 is SGHRS, CDR2 YFSETQ, per germline. This CDR3 has 17 residues.